Below are 19 T cell receptor beta chains sequenced from a single sample in a study of lymphopenia after photon versus proton radiotherapy. Sequencing was performed with immunoSEQ multiplex PCR; in TCRdb, only in-frame clones are kept and a portion is missing. Found here are some 27,000 clones, around 80% of them singletons; the top ten hold approximately 30%. The sequenced sample was peripheral blood, obtained from a patient treated with photon-based radiotherapy. All receptors derive from a man aged 50-59 years with gastric cancer.

This chain joins TRBV18 and TRBJ2-2; D perhaps matches TRBD1 (5 bases). There are 17 residues in the CDR3. V was pared by 1 base and J by 0 bases, with 12 bases between. Germline V gives CDR1 KGHSH, CDR2 LQKENI. The CDR3 is CASSPLQGKANTGELFF. CDR3 sequence (DNA): TGTGCCAGCTCACCACTCCAGGGAAAGGCGAACACCGGGGAGCTGTTTTTT.

The chain recombines TRBV19 with TRBJ2-4; D is uncertain. Germline V lookup: CDR1 LNHDA, CDR2 SQIVND (reference sequence). V was clipped by 7 bases and J by 3 bases, with 10 bases between them. The CDR3 contains 13 residues. CDR3 in amino acids: CASTHTDKNIQYF. In DNA form, the CDR3 reads TGTGCCAGTACTCACACAGACAAAAACATTCAGTACTTC. Combining the CDR3 with reference TRBV19 and TRBJ2-4 gives the whole variable domain DGGITQSPKYLFRKEGQNVTLSCEQNLNHDAMYWYRQDPGQGLRLIYYSQIVNDFQKGDIAEGYSVSREKKESFPLTVTSAQKNPTAFYLCASTHTDKNIQYFGAGTRLSVL.

This clone was recorded only once. The chain couples TRBV21-1 to TRBJ2-3; the table names TRBD2, a call not compared with the DNA. TRBV21-1 counts as a pseudogene. This CDR3 is 15 amino acids long. CDR3 DNA: TGTGCCAGCAGCAGGTATAGCGGGGGCACAGATACGCAGTATTTT. As protein: CASSRYSGGTDTQYF.

The CDR3 is CASSYGGAGTDTQYF. CDR3 DNA sequence: TGTGCCAGCAGTTACGGCGGGGCGGGCACAGATACGCAGTATTTT. This chain uses TRBV6-5 with TRBJ2-3; D may be TRBD2 (6 bases). This CDR3 comprises 15 residues. Germline loops: CDR1 MNHEY, CDR2 SVGAGI. V lost 2 bases and J lost 1, with 10 bases in between.

J is TRBJ1-1 and V is TRBV7-2, with D uncertain. Germline V gene sequence: CDR1 SGHTA, CDR2 FQGNSA. The CDR3 has 12 residues. V was trimmed by 1 base and J by 5 bases, leaving 5 bases between them. CDR3 coding DNA: TGTGCCAGCAGCTTAGACTTGACTGAAGCTTTCTTT. Translated: CASSLDLTEAFF.

In DNA form, the CDR3 reads TGTGCCAGCAGTTCCGCGACTAGCACAGATACGCAGTATTTT. This encodes CASSSATSTDTQYF. This chain links TRBV6-5 with TRBJ2-3; D remains ambiguous. The CDR3 covers 14 residues. Germline V gene sequence: CDR1 MNHEY, CDR2 SVGAGI. V shed 4 bases and J shed 0 bases, with 8 bases lying between them.

This rearrangement joins TRBV19 to TRBJ1-2, with a weak D call TRBD1 (6 bases). V was trimmed by 10 bases and J by 7 bases, leaving 25 bases between them. Germline CDR1 is LNHDA and CDR2 is SQIVND (reference sequence). This CDR3 comprises 15 residues. CDR3 amino acids: CATPDSRGAVGGYTF. CDR3 nucleotide sequence: TGTGCCACCCCGGACTCACGGGGGGCCGTGGGTGGCTACACCTTC.

This chain connects TRBV10-3 to TRBJ1-5; 11 positions agree with TRBD1. The CDR3 is 14 amino acids. J gave up 5 bases and V 11 bases, and 8 bases lay outside the gene matches. Germline V gene sequence: CDR1 ENHRY, CDR2 SYGVKD. CDR3 region: CAFHRDRGDQPQHF. CDR3 in DNA: TGTGCCTTCCACCGGGACAGGGGGGATCAGCCCCAGCATTTT.

The chain couples TRBV12-1 to TRBJ1-5; the table's D call, TRBD1, has no DNA check behind it. TRBV12-1 counts as a pseudogene. The CDR3 is made up of 18 amino acids. The DNA for the CDR3 is TGTGCCAGCAGCTTTGCACAGGGGAGGCGATATGGCAATCAGCCCCAGCATTTT. This codes for CASSFAQGRRYGNQPQHF.

Only a few counts were recorded for this clone. This chain connects TRBV7-3 to TRBJ1-2; no reliable D call. Germline loops: CDR1 SGHTA, CDR2 FQGTGA. The CDR3 extends over 13 amino acids. Trimming shortened V by 1 base and J by 7 bases, and 10 bases separated the two germline ends. The CDR3 protein is CASSLNSGFGYTF. Written as DNA, the CDR3 is TGTGCCAGCAGCTTAAATTCGGGATTTGGCTACACCTTC.

The sample holds a few counts of this clone. The CDR3 bases are TGTGCCACCAGCTCAGGACAAGACACCGGGGAGCTGTTTTTT. It specifies CATSSGQDTGELFF. V usage is TRBV15 and J usage is TRBJ2-2; D is perhaps TRBD1 (5 bases). Germline V gene data show CDR1 as LNHNV and CDR2 as YYDKDF (reference sequence). This CDR3 comprises 14 residues. Trimming removed 5 bases from V and 3 bases from J, with 10 bases in between.

The rearrangement uses TRBV7-3 and TRBJ2-2, with D perhaps given as TRBD1 or TRBD2 (5 bases each). The CDR3 extends over 14 amino acids. Germline values: CDR1 SGHTA, CDR2 FQGTGA. The V and J ends lost 5 bases and 2 bases respectively, with 9 bases between them. CDR3 in DNA: TGTGCCAGCAGCCCCGGGACCAACACCGGGGAGCTGTTTTTT. Encoded protein: CASSPGTNTGELFF. The variable domain in full, completed from reference TRBV7-3 and TRBJ2-2, reads GAGVSQTPSNKVTEKGKYVELRCDPISGHTALYWYRQSLGQGPEFLIYFQGTGAADDSGLPNDRFFAVRPEGSVSTLKIQRTERGDSAVYLCASSPGTNTGELFFGEGSRLTVL.

This chain links TRBV10-1 with TRBJ1-6, with 8 bases matching TRBD1. The germline V gene encodes CDR1 WNHNN and CDR2 SYGVQD (reference sequence). This CDR3 is built from 14 residues. Losses at the gene ends were 6 bases for V and 10 bases for J; bases not matched to a gene: 8. CDR3 nucleotide sequence: TGCGCCAGCAGCCGGACAGGGCCAGGGTCACCCCTCCACTTT. This sequence encodes CASSRTGPGSPLHF.

The J gene is TRBJ2-7, the V gene TRBV4-1; unclear D gene. V lost 0 bases and J lost 6, with 6 bases in between. This CDR3 is 12 amino acids long. The germline CDR1 and CDR2 sequences are MGHRA and YSYEKL. The CDR3 nucleotides read TGCGCCAGCAGCCAAGATCTCATCGAGCAGTACTTC. This translates into CASSQDLIEQYF.

The genes are TRBV30 and TRBJ1-6, with 7 positions matching TRBD1. CDR1 and CDR2 from the germline V gene are GTSNPN and SVGIG (reference sequence). This CDR3 region has 13 residues. With 2 bases clipped from V and 6 bases from J, the junction kept 1 base outside the gene matches. The CDR3 region is CAWSPGGNSPLHF. The CDR3 DNA reads TGTGCCTGGAGTCCAGGGGGTAATTCACCCCTCCACTTT.

This clone has a handful of counts. The chain joins TRBV11-3 to TRBJ2-7; no reliable D call. The length of the CDR3 is 13 residues. Germline assignment: CDR1 SGHNT and CDR2 YENEEA. Trimming left V 1 base short and J 2 bases short, with 6 bases between. The CDR3 DNA sequence: TGTGCCAGCAGCTTAGGTGTGGCCTACGAGCAGTACTTC. Translated: CASSLGVAYEQYF.

The V and J genes are TRBV7-2 and TRBJ1-5; D not certain. With 2 bases removed from V and 2 bases from J, the gap between germline ends came to 7 bases. CDR3 size: 14 residues. Looked up from germline, CDR1 is SGHTA and CDR2 is FQGNSA. CDR3 region: CASSLRGGNQPQHF. CDR3 DNA sequence: TGTGCCAGCAGCTTACGGGGTGGCAATCAGCCCCAGCATTTT.

This rearrangement joins TRBV19 to TRBJ1-1; TRBD1 agrees at 7 bases. This CDR3 is built from 14 residues. Germline CDR1 reads LNHDA; CDR2 reads SQIVND (reference sequence). V gave up 6 bases and J gave up 3 bases; unmatched junction bases: 7. CDR3 region: CASRTRGGDTEAFF. DNA for the CDR3: TGTGCCAGTAGGACCAGGGGGGGGGACACTGAAGCTTTCTTT.

In its sample, this clone was seen a few times. The chain is built from TRBV7-8 and TRBJ1-1; maybe TRBD1 (5 bases). The CDR3 spans 16 residues. The V and J ends lost 5 bases and 2 bases respectively, with 18 bases between them. Germline-derived CDR1 and CDR2 are SGHVS and FQNEAQ. The DNA of the CDR3 is TGTGCCAGCAGCCCAATCGGCAGGGCAACCAACACTGAAGCTTTCTTT. It translates to CASSPIGRATNTEAFF.